The 18 T cell receptor beta chains reported below all come from one sample, sequenced in a study of OX40 agonist ivuxolimab in advanced cancers. TCRdb's copy holds only in-frame clones and misses some; the assay was immunoSEQ multiplex PCR. The sample lists about 41,000 clones, 87% occurring once. This material consisted of CD4+ or CD8+ T cells sorted from blood, taken in a trial of the OX40 agonist ivuxolimab. The receptor set was obtained from an adult with an advanced solid tumor such as melanoma, head and neck, liver or kidney cancer.

V is TRBV10-2 and J is TRBJ2-1; TRBD2 agrees at 8 bases. CDR1 and CDR2 (germline): WSHSY, SAAADI. Trimming cost V 4 bases and J 4 bases; bases outside gene matches: 3. This CDR3 is 14 amino acids long. CDR3 residues: CASSVGGRYNEQFF. Written as DNA, the CDR3 is TGCGCCAGCAGTGTTGGCGGGAGGTACAATGAGCAGTTCTTC.

The sample holds a few counts of this clone. The gene calls are TRBV27 and TRBJ1-5, with 7 bases identical to TRBD1. Germline trimming cut 5 bases from V and 7 bases from J; bases unmatched to any gene: 11. CDR1 and CDR2 from the germline V gene are MNHEY and SMNVEV (reference sequence). The CDR3 extends over 15 amino acids. CDR3 protein: CASSINTGAGQPQHF. CDR3 DNA: TGTGCCAGCAGTATCAACACAGGGGCTGGGCAGCCCCAGCATTTT.

This sequence joins TRBV16 and TRBJ2-1; D ambiguous. V was clipped by 0 bases and J by 4 bases, with 19 bases between them. Looked up from germline, CDR1 is KGHSY and CDR2 is FQNENV. This CDR3 spans 18 amino acids. In DNA form, the CDR3 reads TGTGCCAGCAGCCAATCGGTTGTCAGGCCTGCATTTTACAATGAGCAGTTCTTC. The encoded protein is CASSQSVVRPAFYNEQFF.

The J gene is TRBJ2-7, the V gene TRBV7-2, with D uncertain. V was trimmed by 5 bases and J by 4 bases, leaving 18 bases between them. Germline loops: CDR1 SGHTA, CDR2 FQGNSA. The CDR3 sequence is 15 residues long. The CDR3 sequence is CASSAALGYRYEQYF. In DNA, the CDR3 is TGTGCCAGCAGCGCTGCCCTGGGTTATCGATACGAGCAGTACTTC.

This clone was seen only once. The J gene is TRBJ2-1, the V gene TRBV4-2; 9 nucleotides align to TRBD1. The germline V gene encodes CDR1 LGHNA and CDR2 YNFKEQ. There are 15 residues in the CDR3. Trimming took 4 bases from V and 6 from J; bases not matched to a gene: 7. The CDR3 sequence is CASSPGQGLGNEQFF. Written as DNA, the CDR3 is TGTGCCAGCAGCCCGGGACAGGGTTTAGGCAATGAGCAGTTCTTC.

This chain connects TRBV5-4 to TRBJ1-2, with D unresolved. This CDR3 comprises 12 residues. Germline CDR1 reads SGHNT; CDR2 reads YYREEE (reference sequence). Trimming stripped 0 bases from V and 0 bases from J, with 0 bases between. CDR3 sequence reads: CASSLANYGYTF. The CDR3 DNA follows: TGTGCCAGCAGCTTGGCTAACTATGGCTACACCTTC.

The CDR3 DNA is TGTGCCAGCAGCCCGAGACTCTCCACCTCTGGAAACACCATATATTTT. This translates into CASSPRLSTSGNTIYF. The chain uses TRBV9 and TRBJ1-3; no firm D call. The V and J ends lost 4 bases and 0 bases respectively, with 14 bases between them. The CDR3 is 16 amino acids. Germline CDR1 is SGDLS and CDR2 is YYNGEE.

The rearrangement uses TRBV6-5 and TRBJ1-3, with D maybe TRBD1 (5 bases). V lost 0 bases, J lost 4 bases, and 13 bases lay in between. CDR3 length equals 16 residues. Germline V CDR1 and CDR2: MNHEY, SVGAGI. This CDR3 reads CASSYSLQAPGNTIYF. CDR3 nucleotide sequence: TGTGCCAGCAGTTACTCCTTACAGGCCCCCGGAAACACCATATATTTT.

The genes are TRBV28 and TRBJ2-7; TRBD1 is a possible D gene (5 bases). CDR1 and CDR2 (germline): MDHEN, SYDVKM. V was trimmed by 0 bases and J by 4 bases, leaving 13 bases between them. The CDR3 runs to 15 residues. In nucleotides, the CDR3 is TGTGCCAGCAGTTTATGGATTCCCCAGGGATACGAGCAGTACTTC. It is translated as CASSLWIPQGYEQYF.

V gene TRBV28 combines with J gene TRBJ2-5; D might be TRBD1 (5 bases). Deletions cut 3 bases from V and 4 bases from J, with 15 bases between. Germline CDR1 reads MDHEN; CDR2 reads SYDVKM. CDR3 length: 15 residues. DNA for the CDR3: TGTGCCAGCAGTTTCGCCAGACTTACAGGAGAGACCCAGTACTTC. Encoded protein: CASSFARLTGETQYF.

The chain is built from TRBV5-4 and TRBJ2-1, with D possibly being TRBD2 (6 bases). This CDR3 comprises 14 residues. Germline CDR1 reads SGHNT; CDR2 reads YYREEE (reference sequence). The V end was cut by 3 bases, the J end by 9 bases, with 16 bases between. This CDR3 is CASSYRDFSGEQFF. Written as DNA, the CDR3 is TGTGCCAGCAGCTACCGGGACTTTTCTGGTGAGCAGTTCTTC.

The chain uses TRBV11-3 and TRBJ2-3; D may match TRBD1 or TRBD2 (5 bases each). CDR1 is SGHNT, CDR2 YENEEA, per germline. The V gene lost 0 bases and the J gene lost 2 bases, with 9 bases spanning the gap. The CDR3 is made up of 15 amino acids. The CDR3 sequence: CASSLEGRDTDTQYF. In nucleotides, the CDR3 is TGTGCCAGCAGCTTAGAGGGACGAGACACAGATACGCAGTATTTT.

This clone was recorded a few times. The V call is TRBV7-6, the J call TRBJ1-3; D gene unclear. The CDR3 totals 14 residues. Germline lookup yields CDR1 SGHVS and CDR2 FNYEAQ. Trimming left V 5 bases short and J 7 bases short, with 15 bases between. The CDR3 loop is CASSQYGPGNTIYF. The CDR3 DNA follows: TGTGCCAGCAGCCAGTATGGCCCCGGGAACACCATATATTTT.

The chain couples TRBV27 to TRBJ1-2, with 7 bases that match TRBD1. In germline, CDR1 is MNHEY, CDR2 SMNVEV (reference sequence). CDR3 length: 16 residues. J lost 3 bases, V lost 5 bases, and 12 bases had no gene match. The CDR3, as DNA: TGTGCCAGCAGTACTTTCCCAGGGGGGGGTTACTATGGCTACACCTTC. Its protein is CASSTFPGGGYYGYTF.

The chain couples TRBV6-6 to TRBJ2-5; TRBD1 matches at 7 bases. The V segment lost 7 bases and the J segment 1 base; nucleotides outside the gene matches: 6. From germline, CDR1 is MNHNY and CDR2 SVGAGI (reference sequence). The CDR3 is made up of 14 amino acids. The CDR3 DNA sequence: TGTGCCAGCATCAGGGACAGCGCCCAAGAGACCCAGTACTTC. The encoded protein is CASIRDSAQETQYF.

The chain recombines TRBV2 with TRBJ1-1, with 7 bases lining up with TRBD1. V shed 8 bases, J shed 5 bases, and the junction held 11 bases outside the gene matches. The CDR3 is made up of 14 amino acids. Germline lookup yields CDR1 SNHLY and CDR2 FYNNEI. The chain's CDR3 is CASFPPGGATEAFF. The CDR3 DNA follows: TGTGCCAGCTTCCCCCCAGGGGGGGCGACTGAAGCTTTCTTT.

The gene calls are TRBV11-3 and TRBJ2-7; D unresolved. The CDR3 loop spans 14 amino acids. The V and J ends lost 0 bases and 2 bases respectively, with 8 bases between them. CDR1 SGHNT and CDR2 YENEEA come from the germline V gene. CDR3 nucleotide sequence: TGTGCCAGCAGCTTAGAGCCAGTAACCTACGAGCAGTACTTC. Protein product: CASSLEPVTYEQYF.

This clone appeared a single time. This chain uses TRBV10-3 with TRBJ2-3; no firm D call. CDR1 and CDR2 from the germline V gene are ENHRY and SYGVKD. V was cut by 9 bases and J by 2 bases, with 21 bases left in between. This CDR3 spans 16 amino acids. In nucleotides, the CDR3 is TGTGCCATTTCCCGGAGCCGCTTAGGGTCCACAGATACGCAGTATTTT. It yields the protein CAISRSRLGSTDTQYF.